This T cell receptor beta chain originates from a study of cytomegalovirus exposure and HLA in healthy donors. Study observations and caveats: Reports indicate that TCR beta sequences accurately predicted the HLA-A and HLA-B alleles of most subjects. When analyzed later, a missense DCLRE1C variant was found to be linked to TCR beta V- and J-gene trimming.

CDR1 KGHSH and CDR2 LQKENI come from the germline V gene. With V trimmed by 5 bases and J by 1 base, 10 bases remained unmatched. CDR3 length equals 17 residues. Nominally healthy donors were sampled, though unrecorded immune exposures were likely. PCR used 60 Vbeta primers and 13 Jbeta primers. The table came from immunoSEQ multiplex PCR; TCRdb's copy has only in-frame clones and leaves some out. This table holds under 200,000 clones, about 75% found once. This clone was counted a few times. Its matching antigen is unknown. Sequenced material: PBMCs. The rearrangement links TRBV18 to TRBJ2-2, with 7 bases identical to TRBD1. This receptor was identified in a man aged 50-60 years in good health and CMV-seropositive. DNA of the CDR3: TGTGCCAGCTCAGGCAACAGGGGATCCGGGAACACCGGGGAGCTGTTTTTT. Its translation is CASSGNRGSGNTGELFF.